This T cell receptor (beta chain) stems from a study of human T cells and chemical hapten exposure. This clonotype was counted only a few times. The CDR3 length is 18 residues. Trimming cost V 0 bases and J 0 bases, with 17 bases left between them. CDR1 and CDR2 from the germline V gene are SGHKS and YYEKEE (reference sequence). It was unfractionated whole blood from which total RNA was extracted. Using its own MiXCR run on the 5' RACE reads, TCRdb lists one record per CDR3 protein. The sample holds 120,000 to 150,000 distinct CDR3 sequences, 3.5% to 5% seen once. The chain links TRBV5-5 to TRBJ2-3; D possibly corresponds to TRBD2 (6 bases). The receptor comes from a female donor in good health. The CDR3 region is CASSLVRGGIQSTDTQYF. DNA of the CDR3: TGTGCCAGCAGCTTGGTGAGGGGCGGGATCCAAAGCACAGATACGCAGTATTTT.